This record looks at one TCR beta chain sequence and its context. CDR1 LNHDA and CDR2 SQIVND come from the germline V gene (reference sequence). Trimming at V came to 4 bases and at J to 6 bases, leaving 5 bases not matched to a gene. This CDR3 comprises 13 residues. Sequencing used immunoSEQ multiplex PCR; TCRdb keeps in-frame clones, though not all of them. In the table there are around 50,000 clones, about 81% of which are singletons. The source of the sample is a study of OX40 agonist ivuxolimab in advanced cancers. The sequencing used CD4+ or CD8+ T cells sorted from blood, collected in a trial of the OX40 agonist ivuxolimab. V usage is TRBV19 and J usage is TRBJ2-7, with TRBD2 matching over 8 bases. This TCR derives from an adult with an advanced solid tumor such as melanoma, head and neck, liver or kidney cancer. CDR3 in amino acids: CASSTGGISEQYF. CDR3 nucleotide sequence: TGTGCCAGTAGTACGGGGGGGATCTCCGAGCAGTACTTC.